The 26 T cell receptor beta chains listed next were all sequenced from one sample in a study of blood T cell repertoires in COVID-19. Measured with immunoSEQ multiplex PCR; TCRdb has only the in-frame clones, and not every one. Of around 150,000 clones listed, around 86% are singletons. The sample comprised peripheral blood. Every receptor here comes from a man aged 60 to 75 with acute or convalescent COVID-19.

The genes are TRBV27 and TRBJ2-5; a possible D gene is TRBD2 (5 bases). Germline V gene lookup returns CDR1 MNHEY and CDR2 SMNVEV (reference sequence). V was shortened by 3 bases and J by 0 bases, with 20 bases between the two germline ends. The CDR3 is 18 residues long. The CDR3 nucleotides read TGTGCCAGCAGTTTGTGGGGTGGTAGCGCCCAGTACCAAGAGACCCAGTACTTC. This sequence encodes CASSLWGGSAQYQETQYF.

This rearrangement joins TRBV10-3 to TRBJ2-3, with 9 bases identical to TRBD2. CDR3 length: 14 amino acids. Germline loops: CDR1 ENHRY, CDR2 SYGVKD. J gave up 2 bases and V 8 bases, and 5 bases lay outside the gene matches. The CDR3 nucleotides are TGTGCCATCTCTGGCGGGAGGGCCACAGATACGCAGTATTTT. Protein product: CAISGGRATDTQYF.

The rearrangement joins TRBV15 to TRBJ2-5; possibly TRBD2 for D (5 bases). This CDR3 is 15 amino acids long. CDR1 and CDR2 from the germline V gene are LNHNV and YYDKDF (reference sequence). V dropped 5 bases and J dropped 2 bases, with 15 bases sitting between them. The CDR3 bases are TGTGCCACCAGCGGCCGGCGGCCGGGACAAGAGACCCAGTACTTC. Amino acids: CATSGRRPGQETQYF.

V gene TRBV30 combines with J gene TRBJ1-4, with 10 bases that match TRBD1. This CDR3 is built from 13 residues. J gave up 9 bases and V 3 bases, and 4 bases lay outside the gene matches. Germline V gene lookup returns CDR1 GTSNPN and CDR2 SVGIG (reference sequence). CDR3 bases: TGTGCCTGGAGCCTGACAGGGGGCCAAAAACTGTTTTTT. Its translation: CAWSLTGGQKLFF.

J is TRBJ1-5 and V is TRBV5-5; the match to TRBD1 covers 7 bases. With V trimmed by 4 bases and J by 3 bases, 4 bases remained unmatched. The CDR3 extends over 14 amino acids. The germline CDR1 and CDR2 sequences are SGHKS and YYEKEE (reference sequence). This chain's CDR3 is CASSKTGSNQPQHF. In DNA form, the CDR3 reads TGTGCCAGCAGCAAGACAGGGTCCAATCAGCCCCAGCATTTT.

The CDR3 sequence is CASSYLQGPGYEQYF. The DNA of the CDR3 is TGCGCCAGCAGTTACCTACAGGGACCTGGGTACGAGCAGTACTTC. The chain links TRBV5-1 to TRBJ2-7, with D possibly being TRBD1 (6 bases). V lost 5 bases to trimming and J lost 4 bases, with 19 bases between them. CDR1 and CDR2 from the germline V gene are SGHRS and YFSETQ. The CDR3 contains 15 residues.

This chain joins TRBV15 and TRBJ1-5, with 8 bases fitting TRBD1. The CDR3 contains 14 residues. The germline V gene encodes CDR1 LNHNV and CDR2 YYDKDF (reference sequence). V dropped 2 bases and J dropped 6; count of bases not matched to a gene: 3. CDR3 sequence: CATSRRTGRQPQHF. The CDR3 DNA reads as TGTGCCACCAGCAGAAGGACAGGGCGTCAGCCCCAGCATTTT.

This clone was seen a handful of times. The chain has TRBV7-9 and TRBJ2-7; 12 bases agree with TRBD2. The CDR3 has 16 residues. V shed 5 bases and J 6 bases; nucleotides not matched to a gene: 11. Per germline, CDR1 SEHNR and CDR2 FQNEAQ (reference sequence). CDR3 protein: CASSQRTSGIASEQYF. DNA of the CDR3: TGTGCCAGCAGCCAAAGGACTAGCGGGATAGCGTCCGAGCAGTACTTC.

The chain carries TRBV6-5 and TRBJ1-1, with 9 nucleotides matching TRBD1. This CDR3 contains 15 residues. Trimming took 6 bases from V and 1 from J; bases not matched to a gene: 6. Germline CDR1 MNHEY, CDR2 SVGAGI. The CDR3 DNA follows: TGTGCCAGCAGCTTACAGGGGGCGGGGAACACTGAAGCTTTCTTT. Its protein is CASSLQGAGNTEAFF.

This sequence joins TRBV10-3 and TRBJ1-2; D is unclear. CDR1 and CDR2 (germline): ENHRY, SYGVKD. V lost 3 bases, J lost 2 bases, and 13 bases lay in between. This CDR3 is built from 15 residues. The CDR3 here is CAISDPNSGNYGYTF. CDR3 coding DNA: TGTGCCATCAGTGACCCCAACAGCGGGAACTATGGCTACACCTTC.

V usage is TRBV6-5 and J usage is TRBJ1-1; 8 nucleotides line up with TRBD1. The V segment lost 5 bases and the J segment 1 base; nucleotides outside the gene matches: 3. The V gene's germline CDR1 is MNHEY and CDR2 SVGAGI. CDR3 length equals 14 residues. The CDR3 DNA sequence: TGTGCCAGCAGTAGGACAGGGTCGAACACTGAAGCTTTCTTT. It encodes CASSRTGSNTEAFF.

This chain joins TRBV30 and TRBJ1-5; TRBD1 matches 9 bases. CDR1 is GTSNPN and CDR2 is SVGIG in the germline V gene (reference sequence). The V segment lost 2 bases and the J segment 7 bases; nucleotides outside the gene matches: 6. The CDR3 length is 14 residues. This CDR3 is CAWSMDRGNQPQHF. CDR3 in DNA: TGTGCCTGGAGTATGGACAGGGGAAACCAGCCCCAGCATTTT.

V is TRBV11-2 and J is TRBJ2-4; D perhaps matches TRBD2 (6 bases). This CDR3 is 13 amino acids long. Trimming took 5 bases from V and 8 from J, leaving 13 bases between them. Germline CDR1 and CDR2: SGHAT and FQNNGV. CDR3 region: CASSPRSGDIQYF. CDR3 DNA: TGTGCCAGCAGCCCCCGTAGCGGAGACATTCAGTACTTC.

The rearrangement uses TRBV6-5 and TRBJ2-5; TRBD2 agrees at 8 bases. In germline, CDR1 is MNHEY, CDR2 SVGAGI. The CDR3 loop spans 12 amino acids. V trimming: 8 bases; J trimming: 7 bases; junction bases outside the gene matches: 6. The CDR3 sequence: CASGGGRGTQYF. CDR3 in DNA: TGTGCCAGCGGCGGGGGGAGAGGGACCCAGTACTTC.

This chain links TRBV12-3 or TRBV12-4 with TRBJ2-1, with TRBD2 as a possible D gene (6 bases). The length of the CDR3 is 12 residues. The germline V and J ends were trimmed by 5 bases and 9 bases, with 11 bases remaining between them. The CDR3 loop reads CASSTWRGEQFF. Written as DNA, the CDR3 is TGTGCCAGCAGTACCTGGCGGGGTGAGCAGTTCTTC.

The CDR3 DNA follows: TGTGCCAGCAGCGTCAACGGGGGGGCTAATGAAAAACTGTTTTTT. As protein: CASSVNGGANEKLFF. The chain is built from TRBV16 and TRBJ1-4; maybe TRBD1 (5 bases). V lost 5 bases to trimming and J lost 3 bases, with 13 bases between them. From germline, CDR1 is KGHSY and CDR2 FQNENV. The CDR3 is 15 amino acids.

The chain has TRBV19 and TRBJ1-5; D gene unclear. The V and J ends lost 5 bases and 2 bases respectively, with 13 bases between them. In germline, CDR1 is LNHDA, CDR2 SQIVND (reference sequence). The CDR3 length is 15 residues. This CDR3 is CASSDEGWGNQPQHF. DNA of the CDR3: TGTGCCAGTAGTGATGAGGGTTGGGGCAATCAGCCCCAGCATTTT.

A word on this clone: The sample has other DNA sequences that encode this CDR3 too. The V gene is TRBV5-1, the J gene TRBJ1-2; 12 bases align to TRBD1. V shed 4 bases and J 7 bases; nucleotides not matched to a gene: 5. The CDR3 extends over 14 amino acids. Germline CDR1 reads SGHRS; CDR2 reads YFSETQ. The CDR3 is CASSTGTGGRGYTF. The CDR3 region has the DNA TGCGCCAGCAGCACCGGGACAGGGGGCCGTGGCTACACCTTC.

The rearrangement links TRBV9 to TRBJ2-3; D ambiguous. Trimming removed 0 bases from V and 6 bases from J, with 5 bases in between. Germline CDR1 reads SGDLS; CDR2 reads YYNGEE. The CDR3 has 12 residues. Here the CDR3 reads CASSVGADTQYF. As DNA, the CDR3 is TGTGCCAGCAGCGTAGGGGCGGATACGCAGTATTTT. The whole variable domain, remainder taken from reference TRBV9 and TRBJ2-3, is DSGVTQTPKHLITATGQRVTLRCSPRSGDLSVYWYQQSLDQGLQFLIQYYNGEERAKGNILERFSAQQFPDLHSELNLSSLELGDSALYFCASSVGADTQYFGPGTRLTVL.

J is TRBJ2-3 and V is TRBV28, with D possibly being TRBD2 (6 bases). Per the germline V gene, CDR1 is MDHEN and CDR2 is SYDVKM. V lost 5 bases and J lost 0, with 12 bases in between. The CDR3 runs 15 residues. The CDR3 is CASSPWRESTDTQYF. CDR3 nucleotides: TGTGCCAGCAGTCCCTGGAGGGAGAGCACAGATACGCAGTATTTT.

This chain links TRBV19 with TRBJ1-5; 9 bases are shared with TRBD1. Germline lookup yields CDR1 LNHDA and CDR2 SQIVND (reference sequence). Trimming at V came to 5 bases and at J to 6 bases, leaving 17 bases not matched to a gene. CDR3 length equals 18 residues. The CDR3 DNA is TGTGCCAGTAGTCCCAAGACCCTCACAGGGGGCGGGGGTCAGCCCCAGCATTTT. Translating gives CASSPKTLTGGGGQPQHF.

The chain has TRBV5-1 and TRBJ2-7; 14 nucleotides line up with TRBD2. V lost 0 bases, J lost 4 bases, and 3 bases stayed unmatched. The germline gives CDR1 SGHRS, CDR2 YFSETQ. The CDR3 extends over 16 amino acids. As DNA, the CDR3 is TGCGCCAGCAGCTTGGGACTAGCGGGAGGGATGTACGAGCAGTACTTC. This sequence encodes CASSLGLAGGMYEQYF.

The chain joins TRBV19 to TRBJ1-1; a weak D match, TRBD1 (5 bases). Germline CDR1 is LNHDA and CDR2 is SQIVND (reference sequence). The CDR3 loop spans 14 amino acids. The V and J ends lost 2 bases and 1 base respectively, with 8 bases between them. The CDR3 nucleotides read TGTGCCAGTAGTATACTCCAGGGGAACACTGAAGCTTTCTTT. It codes for CASSILQGNTEAFF.

The gene calls are TRBV24-1 and TRBJ1-2; TRBD1 might be the D (5 bases). V was cut by 3 bases and J by 6 bases, with 7 bases left in between. This CDR3 has 12 amino acids. Germline CDR1 is KGHDR and CDR2 is SFDVKD. CDR3 sequence: CATSDDRDGYTF. The CDR3 DNA reads TGTGCCACCAGTGATGACAGAGATGGCTACACCTTC.

The chain uses TRBV19 and TRBJ1-2, with D tentatively TRBD1 (6 bases). This CDR3 contains 17 residues. The germline gives CDR1 LNHDA, CDR2 SQIVND (reference sequence). V lost 6 bases and J 2 bases, leaving 22 bases between the germline ends. CDR3 nucleotide sequence: TGTGCCAGTAGAGGCCTACGGGACATCGCTTCCAACTATGGCTACACCTTC. It specifies CASRGLRDIASNYGYTF.

The V gene is TRBV5-1, the J gene TRBJ2-1, with TRBD1 identical over 7 bases. The germline V gene encodes CDR1 SGHRS and CDR2 YFSETQ. CDR3 size: 17 residues. V trimming: 1 base; J trimming: 0 bases; junction bases outside the gene matches: 7. The CDR3 here is CASSLWGWDSSYNEQFF. The CDR3 nucleotides are TGCGCCAGCAGCTTGTGGGGATGGGACAGCTCCTACAATGAGCAGTTCTTC.